One and the same sample provided the 5 T cell receptor beta chains below, sequenced in a study of radiotherapy plus CTLA-4 blockade in lung cancer. Profiled with immunoSEQ multiplex PCR; TCRdb holds only in-frame clones, not every one. The table has 30,000 to 40,000 clones, approximately 70% seen once. Sequenced here: peripheral blood, sampled from a patient treated with radiotherapy plus ipilimumab. Source of these receptors: a human donor with non-small cell lung cancer who had stable disease on radiotherapy plus ipilimumab.

The V and J genes are TRBV2 and TRBJ2-3; a possible D gene is TRBD2 (6 bases). Trimming left V 4 bases short and J 2 bases short, with 10 bases between. The CDR3 contains 14 residues. Germline V gene data show CDR1 as SNHLY and CDR2 as FYNNEI. The CDR3 reads CASSVGGSTDTQYF. The CDR3 nucleotides read TGTGCCAGCAGTGTTGGGGGGTCCACAGATACGCAGTATTTT.

V gene TRBV5-5 combines with J gene TRBJ1-2; D remains ambiguous. The V end lost 4 bases, the J end lost 8 bases, and 21 bases lay between the germline ends. The germline V gene has CDR1 SGHKS and CDR2 YYEKEE (reference sequence). This CDR3 is built from 15 residues. CDR3 bases: TGTGCCAGCAGCGCTAATCCTAAGGAGCTTAAGGGCTACACCTTC. It yields the protein CASSANPKELKGYTF.

The chain has TRBV5-4 and TRBJ2-5; D may match TRBD1 or TRBD2 (5 bases each). The CDR3 covers 15 residues. Trimming removed 0 bases from V and 5 bases from J, with 14 bases in between. CDR1 is SGHNT and CDR2 is YYREEE in the germline V gene (reference sequence). As DNA, the CDR3 is TGTGCCAGCAGCTTGGGGTCGACAGAGGGTGAGACCCAGTACTTC. Encoded protein: CASSLGSTEGETQYF.

The chain uses TRBV7-6 and TRBJ1-2; 11 bases fit TRBD1. The V gene's germline CDR1 is SGHVS and CDR2 FNYEAQ. There are 16 residues in the CDR3. The trim removed 5 bases at V and 0 bases at J, leaving 5 bases unmatched. DNA for the CDR3: TGTGCCAGCAGCCCAGGGACAGGGGGAGCTAACTATGGCTACACCTTC. Translating gives CASSPGTGGANYGYTF.

V usage is TRBV5-6 and J usage is TRBJ2-5; 12 positions agree with TRBD2. Per the germline V gene, CDR1 is SGHDT and CDR2 is YYEEEE. There are 16 residues in the CDR3. The V segment lost 0 bases and the J segment 2 bases; nucleotides outside the gene matches: 2. The CDR3 DNA follows: TGTGCCAGCAGCTTGGGACTAGCGGGAGCTCAAGAGACCCAGTACTTC. Its translation is CASSLGLAGAQETQYF. Full variable domain (missing parts from reference TRBV5-6 and TRBJ2-5): DAGVTQSPTHLIKTRGQQVTLRCSPKSGHDTVSWYQQALGQGPQFIFQYYEEEERQRGNFPDRFSGHQFPNYSSELNVNALLLGDSALYLCASSLGLAGAQETQYFGPGTRLLVL.